This T cell receptor beta chain appears in the sequencing data of a study of neurological immune-mediated disorders. Study results and caveats: The absence of any CDR3 amino acid sequence shared by expanded clones across subjects suggests that repertoires were private in all groups.

This clonotype was seen many times. As yet, its antigen is unknown. Germline loops: CDR1 SGDLS, CDR2 YYNGEE. The CDR3 sequence is 15 residues long. The ends were cut back, 0 bases at V and 4 bases at J, with 13 bases in the middle. The cDNA was produced through 5'RACE with 10-nucleotide random UMIs. Via MiXCR, TCRdb re-called the 5' RACE reads, giving one row per CDR3 protein. The sample lists roughly 38,000 distinct CDR3 sequences, roughly 7% seen once, with roughly 4.3% in the top ten. The TCR comes from a woman between 40 and 55 years old in good health. Source material: PBMCs. The chain is built from TRBV9 and TRBJ1-1, with a possible D match to TRBD1 (6 bases). The CDR3 DNA is TGTGCCAGCAGCGTAGCAGGGGCTGGACTCACTGAAGCTTTCTTT. This sequence encodes CASSVAGAGLTEAFF.